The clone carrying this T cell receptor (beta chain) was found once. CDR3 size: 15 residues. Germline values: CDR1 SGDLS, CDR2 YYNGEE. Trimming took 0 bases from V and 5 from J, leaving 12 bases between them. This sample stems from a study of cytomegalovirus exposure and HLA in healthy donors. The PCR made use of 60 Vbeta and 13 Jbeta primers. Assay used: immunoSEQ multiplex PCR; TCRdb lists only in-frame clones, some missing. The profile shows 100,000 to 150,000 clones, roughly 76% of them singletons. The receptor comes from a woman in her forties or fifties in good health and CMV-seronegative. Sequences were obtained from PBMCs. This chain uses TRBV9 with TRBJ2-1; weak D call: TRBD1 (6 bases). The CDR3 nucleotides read TGTGCCAGCAGCGTAGGCGAGACAGGCAACAATGAGCAGTTCTTC. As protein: CASSVGETGNNEQFF.